This record looks at one T cell receptor (beta chain) sequence and its context. Repertoires were generated with immunoSEQ multiplex PCR, while TCRdb's copy carries only in-frame clones and drops some. The table records approximately 12,000 clones, about 94% of them present only once. Germline CDR1 reads SNHLY; CDR2 reads FYNNEI. J was trimmed by 6 bases and V by 6 bases; bases with no gene match: 7. The length of the CDR3 is 14 residues. The data are from a study of graft-versus-host responses after intestinal transplantation. Here the sequenced sample was PBMCs, taken approximately 110 days after intestinal transplant. V usage is TRBV2 and J usage is TRBJ2-2, with 7 positions matching TRBD1. The clonotype comes from a human patient who received an intestinal transplant, so some T cells may come from the graft donor. The CDR3 here is CASSELGTAGELFF. Here the CDR3 DNA reads TGTGCCAGCAGCGAGCTAGGGACAGCCGGGGAGCTGTTTTTT.